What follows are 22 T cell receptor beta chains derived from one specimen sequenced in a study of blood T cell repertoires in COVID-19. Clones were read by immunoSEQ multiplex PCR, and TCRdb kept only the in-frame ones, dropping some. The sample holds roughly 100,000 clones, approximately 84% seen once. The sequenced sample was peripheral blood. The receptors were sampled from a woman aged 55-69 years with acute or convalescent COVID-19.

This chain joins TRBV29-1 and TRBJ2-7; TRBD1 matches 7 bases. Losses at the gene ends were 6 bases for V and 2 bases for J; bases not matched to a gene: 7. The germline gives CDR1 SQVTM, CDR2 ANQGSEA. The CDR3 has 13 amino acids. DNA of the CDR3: TGCAGCGTCTCTGGCAGGGGGACCTACGAGCAGTACTTC. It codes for CSVSGRGTYEQYF.

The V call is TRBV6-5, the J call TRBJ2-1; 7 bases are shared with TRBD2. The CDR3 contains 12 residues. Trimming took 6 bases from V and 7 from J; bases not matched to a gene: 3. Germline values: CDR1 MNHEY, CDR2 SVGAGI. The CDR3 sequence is CASRTSSNEQFF. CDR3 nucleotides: TGTGCCAGCAGGACTAGCAGTAATGAGCAGTTCTTC.

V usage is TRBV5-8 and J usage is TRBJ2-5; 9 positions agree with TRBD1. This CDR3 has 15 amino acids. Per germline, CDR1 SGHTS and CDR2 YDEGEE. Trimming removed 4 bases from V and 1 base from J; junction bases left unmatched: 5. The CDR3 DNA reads TGTGCCAGCAGCCACGAGACAGGGGGCCAAGAGACCCAGTACTTC. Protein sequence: CASSHETGGQETQYF. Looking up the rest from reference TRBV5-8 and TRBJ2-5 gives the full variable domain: EAGVTQSPTHLIKTRGQQATLRCSPISGHTSVYWYQQALGLGLQFLLWYDEGEERNRGNFPPRFSGRQFPNYSSELNVNALELEDSALYLCASSHETGGQETQYFGPGTRLLVL.

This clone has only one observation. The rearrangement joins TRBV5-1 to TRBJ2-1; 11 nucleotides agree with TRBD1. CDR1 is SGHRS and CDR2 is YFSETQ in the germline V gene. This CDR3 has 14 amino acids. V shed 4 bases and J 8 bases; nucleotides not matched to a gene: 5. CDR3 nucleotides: TGCGCCAGCAGCGCCAGGACAGGGGGCGATGAGCAGTTCTTC. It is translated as CASSARTGGDEQFF.

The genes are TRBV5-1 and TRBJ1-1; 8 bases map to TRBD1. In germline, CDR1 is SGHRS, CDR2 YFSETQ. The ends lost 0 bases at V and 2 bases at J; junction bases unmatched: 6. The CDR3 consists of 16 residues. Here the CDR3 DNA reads TGCGCCAGCAGCTTGGTGTTCGCAGGGGGCAACACTGAAGCTTTCTTT. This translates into CASSLVFAGGNTEAFF.

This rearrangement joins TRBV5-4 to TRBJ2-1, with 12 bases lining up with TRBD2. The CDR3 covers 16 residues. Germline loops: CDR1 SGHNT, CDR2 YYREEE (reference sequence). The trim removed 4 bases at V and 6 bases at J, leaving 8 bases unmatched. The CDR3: CASSGRLAGERNEQFF. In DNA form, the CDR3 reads TGTGCCAGCAGCGGCCGACTAGCGGGAGAGCGCAATGAGCAGTTCTTC.

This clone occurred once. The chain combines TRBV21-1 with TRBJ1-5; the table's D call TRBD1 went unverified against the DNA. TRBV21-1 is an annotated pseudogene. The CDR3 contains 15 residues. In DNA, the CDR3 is TGTGCCAGCAGCTCCGACAGGGATAGCAATCAGCCCCAGCATTTT. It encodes CASSSDRDSNQPQHF.

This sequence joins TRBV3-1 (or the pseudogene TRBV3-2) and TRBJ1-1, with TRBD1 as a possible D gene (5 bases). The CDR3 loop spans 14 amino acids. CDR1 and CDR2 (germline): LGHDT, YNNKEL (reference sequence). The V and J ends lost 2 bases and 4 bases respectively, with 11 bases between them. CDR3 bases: TGTGCCAGCAGCCAACGAGTGGGGGGCACTGAAGCTTTCTTT. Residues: CASSQRVGGTEAFF.

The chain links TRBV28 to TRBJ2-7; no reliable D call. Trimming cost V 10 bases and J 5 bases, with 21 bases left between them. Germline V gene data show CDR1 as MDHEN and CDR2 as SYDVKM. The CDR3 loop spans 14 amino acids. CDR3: CATNNAPVNHEQYF. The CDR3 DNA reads TGTGCCACCAATAACGCGCCCGTTAACCACGAGCAGTACTTC.

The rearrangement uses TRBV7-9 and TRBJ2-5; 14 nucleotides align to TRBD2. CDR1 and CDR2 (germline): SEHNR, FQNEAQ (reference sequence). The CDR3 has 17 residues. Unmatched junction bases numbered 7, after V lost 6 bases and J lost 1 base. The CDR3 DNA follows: TGTGCCAGCAGTCGCAGACTAGCGGGAGGGTTCCAAGAGACCCAGTACTTC. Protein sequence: CASSRRLAGGFQETQYF. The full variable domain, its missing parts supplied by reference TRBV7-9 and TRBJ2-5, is DTGVSQNPRHKITKRGQNVTFRCDPISEHNRLYWYRQTLGQGPEFLTYFQNEAQLEKSRLLSDRFSAERPKGSFSTLEIQRTEQGDSAMYLCASSRRLAGGFQETQYFGPGTRLLVL.

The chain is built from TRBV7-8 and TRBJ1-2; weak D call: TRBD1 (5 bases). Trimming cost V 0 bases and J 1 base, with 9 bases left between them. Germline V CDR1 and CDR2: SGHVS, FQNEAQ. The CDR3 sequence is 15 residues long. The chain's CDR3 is CASSLAAGLNYGYTF. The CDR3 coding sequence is TGTGCCAGCAGCTTAGCGGCGGGGCTTAACTATGGCTACACCTTC.

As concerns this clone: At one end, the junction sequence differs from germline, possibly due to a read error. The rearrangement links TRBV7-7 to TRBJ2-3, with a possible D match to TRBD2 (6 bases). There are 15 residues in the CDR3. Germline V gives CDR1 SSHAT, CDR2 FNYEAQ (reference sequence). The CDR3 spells CASSPDRGSTDTQYF. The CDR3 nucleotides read TGTGCTAGCAGCCCCGACCGGGGGAGCACAGATACGCAGTATTTT.

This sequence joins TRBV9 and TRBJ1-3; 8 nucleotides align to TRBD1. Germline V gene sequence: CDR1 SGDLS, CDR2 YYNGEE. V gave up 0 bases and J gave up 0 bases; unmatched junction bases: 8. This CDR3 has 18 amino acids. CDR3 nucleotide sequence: TGTGCCAGCAGCGTAGGGTCGGGGACAGGCTCCTCTGGAAACACCATATATTTT. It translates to CASSVGSGTGSSGNTIYF.

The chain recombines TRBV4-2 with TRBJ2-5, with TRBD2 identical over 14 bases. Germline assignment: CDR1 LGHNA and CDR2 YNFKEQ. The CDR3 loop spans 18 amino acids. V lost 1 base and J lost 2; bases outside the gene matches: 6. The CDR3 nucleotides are TGTGCCAGCAGCCAAGTGGGGACTAGCGGGGGCCTACAAGAGACCCAGTACTTC. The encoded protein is CASSQVGTSGGLQETQYF.

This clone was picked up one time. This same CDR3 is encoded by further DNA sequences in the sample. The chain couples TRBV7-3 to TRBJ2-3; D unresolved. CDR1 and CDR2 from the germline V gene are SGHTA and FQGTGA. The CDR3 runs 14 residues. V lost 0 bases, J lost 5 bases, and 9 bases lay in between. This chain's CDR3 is CASSLTSSGDTQYF. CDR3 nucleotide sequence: TGTGCCAGCAGCTTAACGTCATCGGGAGATACGCAGTATTTT.

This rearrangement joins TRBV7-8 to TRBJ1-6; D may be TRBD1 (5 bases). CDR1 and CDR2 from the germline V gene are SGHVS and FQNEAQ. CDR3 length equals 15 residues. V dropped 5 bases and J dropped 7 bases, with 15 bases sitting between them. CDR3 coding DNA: TGTGCCAGCAGCCCTAGAGGACACCAAAATTCACCCCTCCACTTT. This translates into CASSPRGHQNSPLHF.

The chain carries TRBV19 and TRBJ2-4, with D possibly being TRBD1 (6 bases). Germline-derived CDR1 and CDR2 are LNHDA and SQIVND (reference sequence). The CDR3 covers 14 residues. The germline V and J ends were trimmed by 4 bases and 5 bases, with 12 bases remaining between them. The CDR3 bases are TGTGCCAGTAGTAAACAGGGCGGCGAAAACATTCAGTACTTC. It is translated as CASSKQGGENIQYF.

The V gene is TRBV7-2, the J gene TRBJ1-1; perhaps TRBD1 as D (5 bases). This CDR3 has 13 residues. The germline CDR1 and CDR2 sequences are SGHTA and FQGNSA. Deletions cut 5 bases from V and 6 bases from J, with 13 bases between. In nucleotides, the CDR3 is TGTGCCAGCAGCCCAGCGGGGGGGTCTGAAGCTTTCTTT. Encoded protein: CASSPAGGSEAFF.

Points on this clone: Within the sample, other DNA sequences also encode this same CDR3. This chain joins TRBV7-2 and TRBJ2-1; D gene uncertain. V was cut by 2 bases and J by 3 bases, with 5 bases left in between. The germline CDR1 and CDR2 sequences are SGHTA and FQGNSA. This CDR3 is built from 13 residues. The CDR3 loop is CASSLSSYNEQFF. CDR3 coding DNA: TGTGCCAGCAGCTTATCCAGCTACAATGAGCAGTTCTTC.

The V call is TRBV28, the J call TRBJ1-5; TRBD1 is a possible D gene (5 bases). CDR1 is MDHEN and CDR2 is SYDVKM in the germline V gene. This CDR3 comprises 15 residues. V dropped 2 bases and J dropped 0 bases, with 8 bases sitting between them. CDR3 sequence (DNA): TGTGCCAGCAGTTTAACAGGCTATAGCAATCAGCCCCAGCATTTT. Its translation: CASSLTGYSNQPQHF.

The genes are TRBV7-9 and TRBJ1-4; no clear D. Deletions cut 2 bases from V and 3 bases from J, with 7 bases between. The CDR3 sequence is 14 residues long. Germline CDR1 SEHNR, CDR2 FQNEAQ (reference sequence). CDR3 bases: TGTGCCAGCAGCTTAAGGGAGGCTAATGAAAAACTGTTTTTT. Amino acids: CASSLREANEKLFF.

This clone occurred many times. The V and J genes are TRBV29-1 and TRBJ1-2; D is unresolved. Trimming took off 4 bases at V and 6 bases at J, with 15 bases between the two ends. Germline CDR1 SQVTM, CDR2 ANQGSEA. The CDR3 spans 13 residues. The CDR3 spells CSVVRGQMDGYTF. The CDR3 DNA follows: TGCAGCGTTGTGAGAGGGCAGATGGATGGCTACACCTTC.